The source of this TCR beta chain is a study of PD-1 blockade in classical Hodgkin lymphoma. Study-wide points: Repertoire differences have undefined causes, possibly disease activity or prior therapy. Compared with baseline, CD4+ but not CD8+ TCR diversity had risen significantly by C4D1. The diversity seen at baseline in complete responders resembled that of newly diagnosed patients. As was reported, newly diagnosed patients showed lower baseline TCR diversity than healthy donors did.

This clone showed up just a few times. No antigen is known for it. No patient escaped relapse after autologous stem cell transplantation, and brentuximab vedotin exposure varied. Clones were sequenced by immunoSEQ multiplex PCR, and TCRdb holds only the in-frame ones, with some missing. Of about 58,000 clones in the sample, under 95% were seen once. V lost 4 bases and J lost 8; bases outside the gene matches: 10. CDR3 length: 15 amino acids. Per germline, CDR1 MNHEY and CDR2 SMNVEV (reference sequence). This TCR was sampled from a human donor with classical Hodgkin lymphoma. The sequencing here drew on peripheral blood mononuclear cells (PBMCs), taken before the second cycle of nivolumab. The chain carries TRBV27 and TRBJ2-4; 8 nucleotides match TRBD1. This CDR3 is CASSSLQGARDIQYF. DNA for the CDR3: TGTGCCAGCAGTTCCCTCCAGGGGGCGAGGGACATTCAGTACTTC.